This TCR beta chain was recovered during a study of patients and donors after allogeneic stem cell transplantation. This clonotype was recorded a few times. TCRdb ran MiXCR on the RT-PCR reads and lists one entry per CDR3 protein. The data show about 200,000 distinct CDR3 sequences, with about 40% seen just once and 33% held by the top ten. The CDR3 sequence is 13 residues long. Trimming took off 7 bases at V and 7 bases at J, with 11 bases between the two ends. The V gene is TRBV12-3 or TRBV12-4, the J gene TRBJ1-6; possibly TRBD1 for D (5 bases). The sample comprised blood, either unsorted or a sorted T cell fraction (not recorded which). The receptor's source is a human donor who was either an allogeneic HSCT recipient or a stem cell or donor lymphocyte infusion donor (not recorded which). It is not recorded whose cells these are; they may come from a transplant donor. CDR3 region: CASKWDLNSPLHF. Here the CDR3 DNA reads TGTGCCAGCAAGTGGGACTTAAATTCACCCCTCCACTTT.